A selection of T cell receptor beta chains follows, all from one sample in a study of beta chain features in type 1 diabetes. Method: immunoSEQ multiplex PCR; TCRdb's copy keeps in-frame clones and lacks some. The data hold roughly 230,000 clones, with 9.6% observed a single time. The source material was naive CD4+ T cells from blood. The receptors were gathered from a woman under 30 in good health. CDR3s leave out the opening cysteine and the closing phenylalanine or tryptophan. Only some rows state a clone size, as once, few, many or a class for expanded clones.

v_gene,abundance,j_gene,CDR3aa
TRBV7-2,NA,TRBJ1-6,ANRPGGRDNSPLH
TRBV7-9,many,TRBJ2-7,ASSLLLGQSYEQY
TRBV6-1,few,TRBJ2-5,ASSVFPGSSFGETQY
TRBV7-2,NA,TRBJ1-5,ASSSPQGVGQPQH
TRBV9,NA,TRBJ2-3,ASSLGLAGGRDTQY
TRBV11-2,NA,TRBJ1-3,ASSLGRPGNTIY
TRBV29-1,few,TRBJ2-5,SVWPTGGETQY
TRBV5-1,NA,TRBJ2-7,ASSLDRGHPPGEQY
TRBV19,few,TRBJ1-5,ASRPGTVNQPQH
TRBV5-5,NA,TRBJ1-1,ASSLGGPMNTEAF
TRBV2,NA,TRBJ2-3,ASSETSGGDTQY
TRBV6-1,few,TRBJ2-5,ASSDRNRGQGASETQY
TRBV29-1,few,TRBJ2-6,SVISPNWEYGANVLT
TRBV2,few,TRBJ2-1,ASSVRGAESSYNEQF
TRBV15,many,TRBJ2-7,ATSRDRGTYEQY
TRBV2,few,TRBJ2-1,ASRAENNEQF
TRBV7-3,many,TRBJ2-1,ASSSNNEQF
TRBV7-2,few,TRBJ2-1,ASSPGTTYNEQF
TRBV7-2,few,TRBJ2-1,ASSLEASRYNEQF
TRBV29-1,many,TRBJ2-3,SVESGGPTDTQY
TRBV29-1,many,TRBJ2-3,SVEGANTQY
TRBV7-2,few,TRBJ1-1,ASSLGGTVNTEAF
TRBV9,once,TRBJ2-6,ASSGSLHRRDNNGANVLT
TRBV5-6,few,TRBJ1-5,ASSLASGTGNDQPQH
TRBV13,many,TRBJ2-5,ASSLISRGETQY
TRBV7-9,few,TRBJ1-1,ASSPQGTEAF